The rows below give T cell receptor beta chains drawn from one sample of a study of cytomegalovirus exposure and HLA in healthy donors. This table comes from immunoSEQ multiplex PCR, and its TCRdb copy is limited to in-frame clones, with some not included. This sample has around 82,000 clones; around 78% occur once, and the top ten carry 4.5% to 7%. The sequencing input was PBMCs. These receptor sequences come from a male donor in good health and CMV-seropositive. The CDR3 runs from the conserved cysteine through the conserved F or W. A D gene is named only where the DNA matches it firmly. Clone size, where shown, is once, few, many, or a class for clones that have expanded.

J | V | D | size | CDR3 | DNA
TRBJ1-5 | TRBV19 | TRBD1 | - | CASSIHAGGNQPQHF | TGTGCCAGTAGTATCCACGCAGGGGGAAATCAGCCCCAGCATTTT
TRBJ1-4 | TRBV5-1 | - | - | CASSQTETGDEKLFF | TGCGCCAGCAGCCAAACTGAAACAGGCGATGAAAAACTGTTTTTT
TRBJ2-1 | TRBV5-1 | TRBD2 | - | CASSLGLAGGGSYNEQFF | TGCGCCAGCAGCTTGGGACTAGCGGGGGGAGGCTCCTACAATGAGCAGTTCTTC
TRBJ2-1 | TRBV7-2 | TRBD1 | - | CASSPDRGHYEQFF | TGTGCCAGCAGCCCGGACAGGGGGCATTACGAGCAGTTCTTC
TRBJ1-5 | TRBV9 | - | - | CASSPHPRDNQPQHF | TGTGCCAGCAGCCCCCACCCCAGGGACAATCAGCCCCAGCATTTT
TRBJ2-2 | TRBV9 | TRBD1 | - | CASSVGTGVLHSLDTGELFF | TGTGCCAGCAGCGTCGGGACAGGGGTCCTACACAGCCTCGACACCGGGGAGCTGTTTTTT
TRBJ2-2 | TRBV7-9 | - | - | CASRHSIRSTGELFF | TGTGCCAGCAGGCATTCTATACGGAGCACCGGGGAGCTGTTTTTT
TRBJ1-5 | TRBV7-8 | - | once | CASSPRFSNQPQHF | TGTGCCAGCAGCCCACGGTTTAGCAATCAGCCCCAGCATTTT
TRBJ2-3 | TRBV6-1 | - | once | CASSVFSGTDTQYF | TGTGCCAGCAGTGTGTTTAGCGGCACAGATACGCAGTATTTT
TRBJ1-1 | TRBV28 | TRBD1 | - | CASSKDRDGAFF | TGTGCCAGCAGTAAGGACAGGGATGGAGCTTTCTTT
TRBJ1-4 | TRBV6-1 | - | - | CASSLRQAGEEKLFF | TGTGCCAGCAGTTTAAGACAGGCCGGGGAGGAAAAACTGTTTTTT
TRBJ2-5 | TRBV10-2 | TRBD2 | - | CASSEGPWKRGDRTQETQYF | TGCGCCAGCAGTGAGGGACCCTGGAAGCGGGGGGACCGAACCCAAGAGACCCAGTACTTC
TRBJ2-3 | TRBV30 | TRBD2 | - | CAWGAGGTQYF | TGTGCCTGGGGAGCGGGAGGTACGCAGTATTTT
TRBJ2-7 | TRBV18 | - | - | CASSPLSRTYEQYF | TGTGCCAGCTCACCACTCTCTAGGACCTACGAGCAGTACTTC
TRBJ1-1 | TRBV5-1 | - | - | CASRLSPTMNTEAFF | TGCGCCAGCAGACTATCTCCTACGATGAACACTGAAGCTTTCTTT
TRBJ2-1 | TRBV29-1 | TRBD1 | - | CSAGTGGYNEQFF | TGCAGCGCTGGGACAGGGGGATACAATGAGCAGTTCTTC
TRBJ1-6 | TRBV7-2 | - | - | CASSPGYAYRGNSPLHF | TGTGCCAGCAGCCCCGGGTACGCGTATAGGGGCAATTCACCCCTCCACTTT
TRBJ1-2 | TRBV6-5 | TRBD1 | few | CASSPERRGPYGYTF | TGTGCCAGCAGTCCCGAGCGAAGGGGGCCTTATGGCTACACCTTC
TRBJ1-2 | TRBV6-1 | - | - | CASSGVGGEYGYTF | TGTGCCAGCAGTGGGGTTGGGGGCGAATATGGCTACACCTTC
TRBJ2-7 | TRBV25-1 | TRBD1 | few | CASSKDQGQGPSYEQYF | TGTGCCAGCAGTAAAGACCAAGGACAGGGACCGAGCTACGAGCAGTACTTC
TRBJ2-2 | TRBV7-9 | TRBD1 | - | CASSPTWDSIPGELFF | TGTGCCAGCAGCCCCACCTGGGACAGCATCCCCGGGGAGCTGTTTTTT
TRBJ2-7 | TRBV7-9 | - | - | CASSIITNTYEQYF | TGTGCCAGCAGCATCATAACAAACACCTACGAGCAGTACTTC
TRBJ1-2 | TRBV6-1 | TRBD1 | - | CASSGGKQGNRGYTF | TGTGCCAGCAGTGGAGGAAAACAGGGGAATCGTGGCTACACCTTC
TRBJ2-7 | TRBV4-3 | TRBD1 | - | CASSQDWGQGYEQYF | TGCGCCAGCAGCCAAGATTGGGGACAGGGGTACGAGCAGTACTTC
TRBJ1-5 | TRBV7-9 | TRBD1 | few | CASSSGTGQTIYSNQPQHF | TGTGCCAGCAGCTCCGGTACGGGACAGACAATTTATAGCAATCAGCCCCAGCATTTT
TRBJ2-3 | TRBV6-1 | TRBD2 | - | CASSERGVTAPHTQYF | TGTGCCAGCAGTGAGCGGGGGGTAACCGCCCCCCATACGCAGTATTTT
TRBJ2-3 | TRBV19 | TRBD2 | - | CASSLGTSGTDTQYF | TGTGCCAGTAGTCTCGGTACTAGCGGCACAGATACGCAGTATTTT
TRBJ2-3 | TRBV30 | - | - | CAWSGGDLSTDTQYF | TGTGCCTGGAGTGGGGGGGATCTAAGCACAGATACGCAGTATTTT
TRBJ1-6 | TRBV4-1 | - | - | CASSQVRGQENSPLHF | TGCGCCAGCAGCCAAGTTCGAGGACAAGAAAATTCACCCCTCCACTTT
TRBJ1-1 | TRBV2 | - | - | CASSLEYTEAFF | TGTGCCAGCTCCTTGGAGTACACTGAAGCTTTCTTT
TRBJ2-7 | TRBV7-9 | TRBD1 | once | CASSLAPGQGSSYEQYF | TGTGCCAGCAGCTTAGCGCCGGGACAGGGGAGCTCCTACGAGCAGTACTTC
TRBJ1-1 | TRBV4-1 | - | - | CASSQFEGVLDEAFF | TGCGCCAGCAGCCAATTTGAGGGCGTGCTTGATGAAGCTTTCTTT
TRBJ2-1 | TRBV4-1 | - | - | CASGTARRVNQEQFF | TGCGCCAGCGGGACTGCCCGGCGAGTAAATCAGGAGCAGTTCTTC
TRBJ1-1 | TRBV11-2 | - | few | CASSLMLGMNTEAFF | TGTGCCAGCAGCTTAATGTTGGGCATGAACACTGAAGCTTTCTTT
TRBJ1-3 | TRBV5-1 | TRBD1 | once | CASSSGTAGNTIYF | TGCGCCAGCAGCTCGGGGACAGCTGGAAACACCATATATTTT
TRBJ2-1 | TRBV7-9 | - | - | CASSTRWGAYNEQFF | TGTGCCAGCTCTACGAGGTGGGGAGCCTACAATGAGCAGTTCTTC
TRBJ2-1 | TRBV15 | TRBD2 | - | CATSRGEREFFRSYNEQFF | TGTGCCACCAGCAGAGGAGAGCGGGAGTTTTTTCGGTCCTACAATGAGCAGTTCTTC
TRBJ1-2 | TRBV6-5 | - | - | CASSYQGPGYGYTF | TGTGCCAGCAGTTACCAGGGGCCCGGCTATGGCTACACCTTC
TRBJ1-1 | TRBV6-1 | TRBD1 | - | CASSEVSGQGAIEAFF | TGTGCCAGCAGTGAAGTTTCCGGACAGGGGGCAATTGAAGCTTTCTTT
TRBJ2-5 | TRBV28 | - | - | CASSSRTSVDETQYF | TGTGCCAGCAGTTCCAGAACTAGTGTGGACGAGACCCAGTACTTC
TRBJ2-2 | TRBV9 | - | - | CASSARHPTGELFF | TGTGCCAGCAGCGCTCGACATCCCACCGGGGAGCTGTTTTTT
TRBJ1-3 | TRBV6-5 | - | many | CASSLGNTIYF | TGTGCCAGCAGTCTAGGAAACACCATATATTTT
TRBJ1-1 | TRBV19 | TRBD1 | - | CASIEEGQGAFNTEAFF | TGTGCCAGTATCGAGGAGGGACAGGGGGCTTTTAACACTGAAGCTTTCTTT
TRBJ2-3 | TRBV7-8 | - | - | CASSLGGSNVGTDTQYF | TGTGCCAGCAGCTTAGGCGGGTCTAACGTAGGCACAGATACGCAGTATTTT
TRBJ1-1 | TRBV28 | TRBD1 | - | CASSLGRGATEAFF | TGTGCCAGCAGTTTGGGCAGGGGGGCCACTGAAGCTTTCTTT
TRBJ2-7 | TRBV30 | TRBD1 | few | CAWSALPGQSSYEQYF | TGTGCCTGGAGTGCGCTCCCGGGACAGTCCTCCTACGAGCAGTACTTC
TRBJ2-7 | TRBV28 | TRBD2 | - | CASSSWRGVVEQYF | TGTGCCAGCAGTTCGTGGCGGGGGGTCGTCGAGCAGTACTTC
TRBJ2-3 | TRBV7-2 | - | - | CASSSRLGGSSTDTQYF | TGTGCCAGCAGCTCCCGACTTGGCGGTTCTAGCACAGATACGCAGTATTTT
TRBJ2-2 | TRBV27 | TRBD2 | few | CASNLYRGGNTGELFF | TGTGCCAGCAACCTTTATCGGGGGGGAAACACCGGGGAGCTGTTTTTT
TRBJ1-6 | TRBV2 | - | many | CASSIDISYNSPLHF | TGTGCCAGCAGCATAGATATCTCCTATAATTCACCCCTCCACTTT
TRBJ2-7 | TRBV19 | - | - | CASSIWGRVRGEQYF | TGTGCCAGTAGTATATGGGGCCGGGTGCGCGGCGAGCAGTACTTC
TRBJ2-7 | TRBV7-3 | TRBD1 | - | CASSLTPGQGFEQYF | TGTGCCAGCAGCTTAACTCCGGGACAGGGTTTTGAGCAGTACTTC
TRBJ1-4 | TRBV6-1 | - | - | CASRTSTNEKLFF | TGTGCCAGCAGGACTTCAACTAATGAAAAACTGTTTTTT
TRBJ2-7 | TRBV19 | TRBD1 | - | CASKLGQGAYEQYF | TGTGCCAGTAAGCTAGGGCAGGGGGCTTACGAGCAGTACTTC
TRBJ2-7 | TRBV16 | TRBD1 | - | CASSRIRLTGVPRTYEQYF | TGTGCCAGCAGCCGAATCCGTTTGACAGGGGTTCCCAGAACCTACGAGCAGTACTTC
TRBJ2-5 | TRBV6-5 | - | - | CASSYSQSTVTQYF | TGTGCCAGCAGTTACTCGCAAAGCACCGTGACCCAGTACTTC